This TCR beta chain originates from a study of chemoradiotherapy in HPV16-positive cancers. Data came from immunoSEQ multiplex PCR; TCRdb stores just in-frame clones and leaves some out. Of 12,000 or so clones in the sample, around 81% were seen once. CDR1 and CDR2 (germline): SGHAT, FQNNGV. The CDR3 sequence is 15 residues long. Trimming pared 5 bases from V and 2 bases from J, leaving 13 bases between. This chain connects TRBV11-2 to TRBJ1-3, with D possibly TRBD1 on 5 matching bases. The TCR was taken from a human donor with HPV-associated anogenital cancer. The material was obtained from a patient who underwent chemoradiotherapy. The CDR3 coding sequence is TGTGCCAGCAGCCGTAATTCAGGGCCTGGAAACACCATATATTTT. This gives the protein CASSRNSGPGNTIYF.